This TCR beta chain was identified in a study of cytomegalovirus exposure and HLA in healthy donors. Study-wide results and caveats: A few CMV-associated chains proved CMV antigen-specific in vitro. In a later analysis, common viral pathogens appeared linked to several of the most significant clusters.

Trimming took 6 bases from V and 2 from J, leaving 14 bases between them. The CDR3 totals 14 residues. Germline values: CDR1 MNHEY, CDR2 SMNVEV (reference sequence). Use of 60 Vbeta and 13 Jbeta primers characterized the PCR. In the original processing: Unique TCR beta chains totaled some 81 million in a later count, with about 11 million of them shared. Sequencing was performed with immunoSEQ multiplex PCR; in TCRdb, only in-frame clones are kept and a portion is missing. The D gene and trimming were derived from the DNA, and the V and J assignments and clone size from that table. Here the sample spans around 52,000 clones, approximately 83% being singletons. Healthy donors of bone marrow made up the group. As to this clone: The target antigen is unknown.

This rearrangement joins TRBV27 to TRBJ2-7; D gene ambiguous. The receptor was derived from a man in his forties in good health and CMV-seronegative. Sequencing was performed on PBMCs. The chain's CDR3 is CASRKTGLAYEQYF. The CDR3 DNA sequence: TGTGCCAGCAGAAAAACGGGTCTCGCCTACGAGCAGTACTTC.